These T cell receptor beta chains were read from a single sample in a study of control samples from healthy donors and cancer patients. Profiling relied on immunoSEQ multiplex PCR, and the TCRdb table lists in-frame clones only, not all of them. The data contain around 82,000 clones, 70% to 90% of them singletons. Sequencing was carried out using blood. The receptors originated from a middle-aged man in good health. Each CDR3 is given with its conserved first and last residue. D genes are given only for firm matches. The size entry is marked missing in some rows and otherwise reads once, few, many or a size class.

j_call d_call clone_size v_call cdr3_nt cdr3_aa
TRBJ2-3 TRBD1 few TRBV5-1 TGCGCCAGCAGCCCGGGTGAGGGGGCGAGCACAGATACGCAGTATTTT CASSPGEGASTDTQYF
TRBJ2-5 . . TRBV12-3/TRBV12-4 TGTGCCAGCAGTTTCAACAGCCAAGAGACCCAGTACTTC CASSFNSQETQYF
TRBJ2-3 TRBD2 . TRBV5-1 TGCGCCAGCAGCTTGTACACTAGCGGGACAGATACGCAGTATTTT CASSLYTSGTDTQYF
TRBJ1-2 . . TRBV5-1 TGCGCCAGCAGCTTGGGAATTAACTATGGCTACACCTTC CASSLGINYGYTF
TRBJ2-1 TRBD2 . TRBV5-8 TGTGCCAGCAGTCTCGGGGGGTCCTACAATGAGCAGTTCTTC CASSLGGSYNEQFF
TRBJ2-1 . . TRBV6-5 TGTGCCAGCAGATCCACCGGGCAACCCAATGAGCAGTTCTTC CASRSTGQPNEQFF
TRBJ2-7 TRBD2 once TRBV7-2 TGTGCCAGCAGCTCCCGGACTAGCGGGAGGGGGGAGCAGTACTTC CASSSRTSGRGEQYF
TRBJ2-3 TRBD1 . TRBV24-1 TGTGCCACCAGTGATGGGACAGTAGATACGCAGTATTTT CATSDGTVDTQYF
TRBJ1-1 . . TRBV6-1 TGTGCCAGCAGTACGGACGGGCGCCTGGCTGAAGCTTTCTTT CASSTDGRLAEAFF
TRBJ1-2 . . TRBV24-1 TGTGCCACATCCTTAAACGGTGGCTACACCTTC CATSLNGGYTF
TRBJ2-2 TRBD2 . TRBV18 TGTGCCAGCTCACCAGGACTAGCGGGGAACACCGGGGAGCTGTTTTTT CASSPGLAGNTGELFF
TRBJ2-7 TRBD2 once TRBV9 TGTGCCAGCAGCGTAGATTGGCGGGAGGTCCACGAGCAGTACTTC CASSVDWREVHEQYF
TRBJ1-5 . . TRBV6-2/TRBV6-3 TGTGCCAGCAGCTGGGACCTTCGGCAGCCCCAGCATTTT CASSWDLRQPQHF
TRBJ2-3 . once TRBV30 TGTGCCTGGAGGAAACCGGGACAAATCACAGATACGCAGTATTTT CAWRKPGQITDTQYF
TRBJ1-5 . . TRBV4-1 TGCGCCAGCAGCCACGCCGACACTTACAATCAGCCCCAGCATTTT CASSHADTYNQPQHF
TRBJ1-5 . . TRBV7-9 TGTGCCAGCAGCCCCGATGGGGGCAATCAGCCCCAGCATTTT CASSPDGGNQPQHF
TRBJ1-1 TRBD1 . TRBV7-3 TGTGCCAGCAGCCCCAACGGACAGGGGTCTGAAGCTTTCTTT CASSPNGQGSEAFF
TRBJ2-7 . . TRBV19 TGTGCCAGTAGCGACACCTACGAGCAGTACTTC CASSDTYEQYF
TRBJ1-1 . few TRBV24-1 TGTGCCACCAGGACGAACACTGAAGCTTTCTTT CATRTNTEAFF
TRBJ2-4 TRBD2 . TRBV5-4 TGTGCCAGCAGCTTTGGTCTAGCGGAACAAAACATTCAGTACTTC CASSFGLAEQNIQYF